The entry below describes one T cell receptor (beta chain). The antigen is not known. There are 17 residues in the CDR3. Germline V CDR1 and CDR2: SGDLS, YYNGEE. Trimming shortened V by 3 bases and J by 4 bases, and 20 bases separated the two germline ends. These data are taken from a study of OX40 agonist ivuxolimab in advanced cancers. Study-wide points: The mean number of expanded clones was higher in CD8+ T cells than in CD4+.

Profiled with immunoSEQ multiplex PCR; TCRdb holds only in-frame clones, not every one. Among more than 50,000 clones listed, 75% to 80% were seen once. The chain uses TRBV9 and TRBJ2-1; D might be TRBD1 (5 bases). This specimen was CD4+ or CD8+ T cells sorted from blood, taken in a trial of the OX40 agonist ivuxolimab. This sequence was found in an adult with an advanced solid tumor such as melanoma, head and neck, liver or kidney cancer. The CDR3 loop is CASSAYSGHAAYNEQFF. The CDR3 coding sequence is TGTGCCAGCAGCGCGTATTCTGGACACGCCGCTTACAATGAGCAGTTCTTC.